The entry below describes one TCR beta chain. This specimen comes from a study of blood T cell repertoires in COVID-19. On the study more broadly: T cells, B-cell-depleted T cells, or PBMCs supplied cDNA or gDNA.

The Seattle patients, enrolled during active infection, were followed longitudinally. Original data processing: Reference gene primer amplification gave estimated nucleated cell counts. Sequencing used immunoSEQ multiplex PCR; TCRdb keeps in-frame clones, though not all of them. The V and J calls and clone size are taken from that table; D and trimming were inferred from the DNA. Here the sample spans about 180,000 clones, roughly 77% being singletons. This TCR came from an elderly woman with COVID-19, enrolled during active disease. Material: peripheral blood.

CDR3: CATSPVDRVYGYTF. CDR3 DNA: TGTGCCACCAGCCCCGTCGACAGGGTCTATGGCTACACCTTC. The chain has TRBV15 and TRBJ1-2; 7 bases are a match to TRBD1. Per germline, CDR1 LNHNV and CDR2 YYDKDF (reference sequence). The CDR3 sequence is 14 residues long. J lost 4 bases, V lost 5 bases, and 7 bases had no gene match.